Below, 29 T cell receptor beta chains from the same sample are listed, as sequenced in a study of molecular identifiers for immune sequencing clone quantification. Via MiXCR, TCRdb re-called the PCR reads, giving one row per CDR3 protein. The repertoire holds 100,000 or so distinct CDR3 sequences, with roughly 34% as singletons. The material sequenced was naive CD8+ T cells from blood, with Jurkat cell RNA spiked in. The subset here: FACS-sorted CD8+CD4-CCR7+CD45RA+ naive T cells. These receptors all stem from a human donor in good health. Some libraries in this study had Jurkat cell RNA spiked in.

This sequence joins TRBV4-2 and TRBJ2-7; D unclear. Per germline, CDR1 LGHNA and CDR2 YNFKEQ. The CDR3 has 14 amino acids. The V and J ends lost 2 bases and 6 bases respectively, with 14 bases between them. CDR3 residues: CASSQLRVGSEQYF. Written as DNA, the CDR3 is TGTGCCAGCAGCCAATTAAGGGTGGGTAGCGAGCAGTACTTC.

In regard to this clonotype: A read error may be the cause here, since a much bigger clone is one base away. Here the CDR3 DNA reads TGTGCCAGCAGCCCTTCGGGACTACTTTACAATGAGCTGTTCTTC. Amino acids: CASSPSGLLYNELFF. The J gene is TRBJ2-1, the V gene TRBV7-8, with TRBD2 matching 7 bases. The CDR3 runs 15 residues. Germline values: CDR1 SGHVS, CDR2 FQNEAQ.

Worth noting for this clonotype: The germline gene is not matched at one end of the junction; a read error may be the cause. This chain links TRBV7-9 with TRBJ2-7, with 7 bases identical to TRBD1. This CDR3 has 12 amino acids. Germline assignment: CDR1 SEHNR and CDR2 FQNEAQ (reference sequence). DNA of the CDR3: TGTGCCAGCGGCTTGGGACAGCTCGAGCAGTACTTC. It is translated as CASGLGQLEQYF.

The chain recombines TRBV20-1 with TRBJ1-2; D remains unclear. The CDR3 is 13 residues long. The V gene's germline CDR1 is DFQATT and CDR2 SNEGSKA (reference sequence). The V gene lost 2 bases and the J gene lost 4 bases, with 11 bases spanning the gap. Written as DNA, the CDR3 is TGCAGTGCTAGACATCTCCATATCTATGGCTACACCTTC. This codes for CSARHLHIYGYTF.

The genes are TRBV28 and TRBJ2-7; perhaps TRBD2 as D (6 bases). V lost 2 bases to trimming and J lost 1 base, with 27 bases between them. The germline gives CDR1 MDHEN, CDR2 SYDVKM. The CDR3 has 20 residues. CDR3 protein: CASSLTLASGTPGGSYEQYF. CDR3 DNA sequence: TGTGCCAGCAGTTTAACCCTCGCATCCGGGACTCCCGGCGGGTCCTACGAGCAGTACTTC. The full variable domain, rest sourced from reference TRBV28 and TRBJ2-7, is DVKVTQSSRYLVKRTGEKVFLECVQDMDHENMFWYRQDPGLGLRLIYFSYDVKMKEKGDIPEGYSVSREKKERFSLILESASTNQTSMYLCASSLTLASGTPGGSYEQYFGPGTRLTVT.

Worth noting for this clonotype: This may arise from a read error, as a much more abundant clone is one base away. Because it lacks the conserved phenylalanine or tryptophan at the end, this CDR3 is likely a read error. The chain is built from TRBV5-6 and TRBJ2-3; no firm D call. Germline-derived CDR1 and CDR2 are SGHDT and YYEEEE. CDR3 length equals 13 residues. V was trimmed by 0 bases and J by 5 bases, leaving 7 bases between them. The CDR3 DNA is TGTGCCAGCAGCTTGGTCGATCAAGATACGCAGTATGTT. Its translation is CASSLVDQDTQYV.

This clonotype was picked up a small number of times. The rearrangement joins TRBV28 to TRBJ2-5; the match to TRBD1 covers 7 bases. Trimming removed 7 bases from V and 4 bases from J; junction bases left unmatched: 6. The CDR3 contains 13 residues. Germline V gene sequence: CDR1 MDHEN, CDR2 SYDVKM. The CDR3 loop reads CASTLTGLETQYF. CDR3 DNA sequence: TGTGCCAGCACCCTGACAGGGCTAGAGACCCAGTACTTC.

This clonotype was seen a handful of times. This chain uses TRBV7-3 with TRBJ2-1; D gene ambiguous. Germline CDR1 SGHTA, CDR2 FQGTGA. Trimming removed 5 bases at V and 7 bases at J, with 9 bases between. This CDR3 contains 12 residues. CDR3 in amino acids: CASSDMSNEQFF. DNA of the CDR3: TGTGCCAGCAGCGATATGAGTAATGAGCAGTTCTTC.

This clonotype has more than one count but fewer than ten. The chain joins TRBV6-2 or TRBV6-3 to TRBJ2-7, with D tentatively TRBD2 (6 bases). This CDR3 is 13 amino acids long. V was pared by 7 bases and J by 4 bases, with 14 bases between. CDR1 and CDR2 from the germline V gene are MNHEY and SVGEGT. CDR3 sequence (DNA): TGTGCCAGCACTGACGTGGGGGGTTACGAGCAGTACTTC. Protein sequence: CASTDVGGYEQYF.

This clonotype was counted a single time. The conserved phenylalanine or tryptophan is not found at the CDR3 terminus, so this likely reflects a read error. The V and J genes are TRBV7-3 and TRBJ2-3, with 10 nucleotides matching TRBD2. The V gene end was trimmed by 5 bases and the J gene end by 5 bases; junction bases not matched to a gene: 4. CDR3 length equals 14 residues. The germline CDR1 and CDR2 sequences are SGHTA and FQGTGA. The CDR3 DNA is TGTGCCAGCAGCCTAGCGGGAGAGATAGATACGCAGTATCTT. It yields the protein CASSLAGEIDTQYL.

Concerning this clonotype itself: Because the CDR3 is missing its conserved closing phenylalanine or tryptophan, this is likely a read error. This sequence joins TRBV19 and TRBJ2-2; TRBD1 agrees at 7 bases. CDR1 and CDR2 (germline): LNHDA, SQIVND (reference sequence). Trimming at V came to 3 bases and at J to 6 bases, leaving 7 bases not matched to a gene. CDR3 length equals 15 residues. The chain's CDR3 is CASSMLQGVAGELFI. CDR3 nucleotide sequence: TGTGCCAGTAGTATGTTGCAGGGGGTTGCCGGGGAGCTGTTTATT.

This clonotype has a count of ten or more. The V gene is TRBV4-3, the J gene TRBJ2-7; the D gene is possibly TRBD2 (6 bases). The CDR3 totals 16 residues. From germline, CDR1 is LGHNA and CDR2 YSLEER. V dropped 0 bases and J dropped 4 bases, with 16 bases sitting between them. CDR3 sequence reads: CASSQDWPGVLYEQYF. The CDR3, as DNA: TGCGCCAGCAGCCAAGACTGGCCGGGAGTGCTGTACGAGCAGTACTTC.

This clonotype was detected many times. The CDR3 bases are TGTGCCAGCAGTACGAAAGGACTAGCGGGGTACCAAGAGACCCAGTACTTC. Protein sequence: CASSTKGLAGYQETQYF. V gene TRBV27 combines with J gene TRBJ2-5; TRBD2 matches at 12 bases. The CDR3 totals 17 residues. V lost 5 bases, J lost 0 bases, and 7 bases stayed unmatched. Germline V lookup: CDR1 MNHEY, CDR2 SMNVEV (reference sequence).

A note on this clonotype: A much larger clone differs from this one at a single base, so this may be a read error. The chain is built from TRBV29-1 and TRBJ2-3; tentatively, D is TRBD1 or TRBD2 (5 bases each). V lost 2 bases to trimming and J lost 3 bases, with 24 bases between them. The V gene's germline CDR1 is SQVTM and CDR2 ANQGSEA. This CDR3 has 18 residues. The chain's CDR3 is CSVEIRGPPPLATDTQYF. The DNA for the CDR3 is TGCAGCGTTGAAATACGGGGCCCTCCCCCTCTGGCGACAGATACGCAGTATTTT.

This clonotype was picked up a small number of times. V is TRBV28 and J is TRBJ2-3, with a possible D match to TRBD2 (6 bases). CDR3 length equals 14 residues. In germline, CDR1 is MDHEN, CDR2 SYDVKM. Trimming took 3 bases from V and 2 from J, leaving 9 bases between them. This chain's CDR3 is CASSLERVTDTQYF. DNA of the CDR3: TGTGCCAGCAGTTTGGAGCGGGTCACAGATACGCAGTATTTT. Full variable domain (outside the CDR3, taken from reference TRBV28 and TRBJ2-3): DVKVTQSSRYLVKRTGEKVFLECVQDMDHENMFWYRQDPGLGLRLIYFSYDVKMKEKGDIPEGYSVSREKKERFSLILESASTNQTSMYLCASSLERVTDTQYFGPGTRLTVL.

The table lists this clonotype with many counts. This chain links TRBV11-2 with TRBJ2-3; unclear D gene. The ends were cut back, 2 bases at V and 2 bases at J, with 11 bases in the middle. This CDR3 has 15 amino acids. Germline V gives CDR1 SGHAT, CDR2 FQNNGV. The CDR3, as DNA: TGTGCCAGCAGCTTAAGTGTTGAGGACACAGATACGCAGTATTTT. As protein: CASSLSVEDTDTQYF.

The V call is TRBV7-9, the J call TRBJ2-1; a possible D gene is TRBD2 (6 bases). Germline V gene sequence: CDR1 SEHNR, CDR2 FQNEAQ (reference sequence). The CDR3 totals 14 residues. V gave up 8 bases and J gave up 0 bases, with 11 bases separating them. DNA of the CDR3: TGTGCCAGCGGGGGGTCACACTCCTACAATGAGCAGTTCTTC. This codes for CASGGSHSYNEQFF.

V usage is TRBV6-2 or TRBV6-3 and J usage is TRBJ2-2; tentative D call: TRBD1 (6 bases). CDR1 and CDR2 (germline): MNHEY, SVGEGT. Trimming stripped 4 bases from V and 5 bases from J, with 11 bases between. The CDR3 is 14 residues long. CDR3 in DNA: TGTGCCAGCAGTTTGGCGACAGGAACCGGGGAGCTGTTTTTT. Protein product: CASSLATGTGELFF.

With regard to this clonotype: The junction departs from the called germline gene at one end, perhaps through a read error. CDR3 DNA: TGTGCCAGCACAATACCAAGGGGAAGGAAAGATACGCGGTATTTT. This codes for CASTIPRGRKDTRYF. The chain uses TRBV13 and TRBJ2-3; D is possibly TRBD1 (5 bases). CDR1 and CDR2 from the germline V gene are PRHDT and FYEKMQ (reference sequence). This CDR3 is 15 amino acids long.

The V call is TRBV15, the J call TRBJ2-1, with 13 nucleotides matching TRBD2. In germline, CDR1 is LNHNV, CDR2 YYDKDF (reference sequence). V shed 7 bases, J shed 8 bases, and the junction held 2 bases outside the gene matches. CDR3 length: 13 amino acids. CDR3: CATTLAGGYEQFF. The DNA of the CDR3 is TGTGCCACCACACTAGCGGGAGGGTATGAGCAGTTCTTC.

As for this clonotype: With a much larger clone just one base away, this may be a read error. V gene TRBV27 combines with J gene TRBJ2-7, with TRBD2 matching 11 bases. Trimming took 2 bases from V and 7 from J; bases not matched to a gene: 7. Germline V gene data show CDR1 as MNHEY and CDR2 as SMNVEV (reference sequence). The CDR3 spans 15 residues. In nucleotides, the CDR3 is TGTGCCAGCAGTTTACAGCCCGGGACTAGCGGAGAGCAGTACTTC. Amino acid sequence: CASSLQPGTSGEQYF.

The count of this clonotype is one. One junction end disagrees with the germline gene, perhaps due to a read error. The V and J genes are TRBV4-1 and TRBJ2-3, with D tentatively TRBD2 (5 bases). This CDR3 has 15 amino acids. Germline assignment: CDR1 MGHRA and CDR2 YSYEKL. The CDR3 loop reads CASREDGRHTDTQKF. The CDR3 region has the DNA TGCGCCAGCAGGGAGGACGGACGACACACTGATACGCAGAAATTT.

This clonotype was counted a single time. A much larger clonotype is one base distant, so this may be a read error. DNA of the CDR3: TGTGCCAGCAGTTACCGGTTACAGGGAAGAGGTGGCATTCAGCCCCAGCATTTT. Its protein is CASSYRLQGRGGIQPQHF. The chain links TRBV6-6 to TRBJ1-5; perhaps TRBD1 as D (6 bases). The CDR3 sequence is 18 residues long. Looked up from germline, CDR1 is MNHNY and CDR2 is SVGAGI (reference sequence). Trimming removed 2 bases from V and 6 bases from J, with 23 bases in between.

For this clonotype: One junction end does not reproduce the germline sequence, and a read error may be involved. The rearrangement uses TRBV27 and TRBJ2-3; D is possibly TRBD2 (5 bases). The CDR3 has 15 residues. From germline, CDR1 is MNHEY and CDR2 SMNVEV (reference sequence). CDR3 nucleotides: TGTGCCAGCAGTCACCAAGCGCCTAGCACAGATACGCAGAATTTT. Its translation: CASSHQAPSTDTQNF.

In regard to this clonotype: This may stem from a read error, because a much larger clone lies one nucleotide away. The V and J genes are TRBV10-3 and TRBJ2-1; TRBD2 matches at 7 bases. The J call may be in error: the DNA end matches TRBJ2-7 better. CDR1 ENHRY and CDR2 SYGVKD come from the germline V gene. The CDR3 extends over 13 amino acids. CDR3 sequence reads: CAISPGTNNEQYF. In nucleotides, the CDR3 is TGTGCCATCAGTCCCGGGACTAACAATGAGCAGTACTTC.

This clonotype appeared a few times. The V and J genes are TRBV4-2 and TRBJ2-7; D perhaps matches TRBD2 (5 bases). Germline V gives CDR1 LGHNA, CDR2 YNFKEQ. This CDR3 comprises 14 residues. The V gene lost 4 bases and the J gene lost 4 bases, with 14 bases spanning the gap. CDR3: CASSPDPSGYEQYF. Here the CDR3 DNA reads TGTGCCAGCAGCCCCGACCCGTCGGGGTACGAGCAGTACTTC.

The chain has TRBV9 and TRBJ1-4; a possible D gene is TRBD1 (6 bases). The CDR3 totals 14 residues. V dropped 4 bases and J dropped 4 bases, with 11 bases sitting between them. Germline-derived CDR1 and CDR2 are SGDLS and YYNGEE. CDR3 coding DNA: TGTGCCAGCAGCTACAGACAGGTTAATGAAAAACTGTTTTTT. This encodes CASSYRQVNEKLFF.

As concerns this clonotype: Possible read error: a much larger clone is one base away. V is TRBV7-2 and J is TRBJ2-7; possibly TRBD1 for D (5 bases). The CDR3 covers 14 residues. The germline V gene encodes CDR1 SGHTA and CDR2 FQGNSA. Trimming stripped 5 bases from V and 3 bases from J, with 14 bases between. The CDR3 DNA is TGTGCCAGCAGCCCGACTGGGGCTGACTACGAGCAGTACTTC. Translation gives CASSPTGADYEQYF.

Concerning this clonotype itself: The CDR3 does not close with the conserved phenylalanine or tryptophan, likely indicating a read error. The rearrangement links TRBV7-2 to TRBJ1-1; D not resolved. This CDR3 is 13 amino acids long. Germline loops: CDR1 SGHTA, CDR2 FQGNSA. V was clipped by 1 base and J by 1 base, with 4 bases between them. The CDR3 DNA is TGTGCCAGCAGCTTAGGACAGAACACTGAAGCTTTCTTA. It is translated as CASSLGQNTEAFL.